The entry below gives a single T cell receptor beta chain sequence along with its context. This specimen comes from a study of blood T cell repertoires in COVID-19. Across the whole study: The samples span acute and convalescent COVID-19 from the United States, Italy and Spain. The analysed material was cDNA or gDNA that came from T cells, B-cell-depleted T cells, or PBMCs.

Per the original methods: Amplification from reference gene primers served as the basis for estimated nucleated cell counts. The method was immunoSEQ multiplex PCR; TCRdb's version includes in-frame clones alone and lacks a portion of them. Clonal size and the V and J genes are those of that table, whereas D and trimming came from the DNA. Counted here are roughly 100,000 clones, about nine tenths occurring once; the ten biggest clones make up roughly 7%. The CDR3 is 16 amino acids. CDR1 is MDHEN, CDR2 SYDVKM, per germline. Trimming removed 5 bases from V and 5 bases from J; junction bases left unmatched: 10. The Seattle patients, enrolled during active infection, were followed longitudinally.

The chain couples TRBV28 to TRBJ2-3, with TRBD2 matching 10 bases. Sequencing used peripheral blood. This clonotype was sampled from a man aged 18-30 years with COVID-19, enrolled during active disease. As DNA, the CDR3 is TGTGCCAGCAGTGCTGTAAGCGGGAGGGTGGGAGATACGCAGTATTTT. This sequence encodes CASSAVSGRVGDTQYF.